This T cell receptor (beta chain) was observed in a study of regulatory T cells in long-lasting Graves disease. This clonotype was recorded many times. TCR beta libraries were built with iRepertoire HTBI primers and Arm-PCR of CDR3 regions. TCRdb recomputed calls from the multiplex PCR reads with MiXCR, one row per CDR3 protein. The top ten clones hold over 9% of a sample with 450,000 to 500,000 distinct CDR3 sequences, 15% to 20% of them seen once. This CDR3 comprises 13 residues. V lost 7 bases and J lost 2, with 10 bases in between. From germline, CDR1 is MDHEN and CDR2 SYDVKM. Specified time point: newly diagnosed GD, antithyroid drugs for less than 3 months. The TCR library was prepared using RNA isolated from PBMCs. The data also belong to a second study, concerning T cells in Graves' hyperthyroidism and ophthalmopathy.

The TCR was taken from a man aged 35-49 years with Graves disease. Sequences were derived from peripheral blood mononuclear cells (PBMCs), sampled at new diagnosis, from a patient treated with antithyroid drugs. V gene TRBV28 combines with J gene TRBJ2-3; D is undetermined. This CDR3 is CASIHTNTDTQYF. The CDR3 coding sequence is TGTGCCAGCATACACACCAACACAGATACGCAGTATTTT.